The 25 T cell receptor beta chains below come from one sample, sequenced in a study of shared clonotypes between healthy human individuals. Here immunoSEQ multiplex PCR was the method, and the copy in TCRdb shows in-frame clones only, minus some. The sample holds 1,400,000 or so clones, 98% seen once. The sample comprised naive CD4+ T cells sorted from blood. Subset meaning: CD45RA+ positively selected. The receptors derive from a man aged 30-40 years in good health.

The rearrangement joins TRBV7-4 to TRBJ2-7; 15 bases align to TRBD2. The CDR3 is 17 residues long. Germline CDR1 reads SGHVT; CDR2 reads SQSDAQ. The ends lost 4 bases at V and 0 bases at J; junction bases unmatched: 4. The CDR3 DNA is TGTGCCAGCAGCTCTGGACTAGCGGGAGGGCTCTCCTACGAGCAGTACTTC. It specifies CASSSGLAGGLSYEQYF.

V usage is TRBV5-1 and J usage is TRBJ2-1; 10 bases are shared with TRBD1. Germline V lookup: CDR1 SGHRS, CDR2 YFSETQ. There are 14 residues in the CDR3. J was trimmed by 10 bases and V by 5 bases; bases with no gene match: 9. The CDR3 nucleotides read TGCGCCAGCAGTGACGGGACAGGGGCAGGAGAGCAGTTCTTC. As protein: CASSDGTGAGEQFF.

The sample holds one count of this clone. The chain is built from TRBV11-1 and TRBJ2-3; D may be TRBD1 (5 bases). The CDR3 extends over 13 amino acids. Germline assignment: CDR1 SGHAT and CDR2 FQDESV (reference sequence). V lost 5 bases and J lost 6, with 12 bases in between. DNA for the CDR3: TGTGCCAGCAGCAGGGGTCTGGGGGATACGCAGTATTTT. Its translation: CASSRGLGDTQYF.

J is TRBJ2-1 and V is TRBV7-9; 8 bases line up with TRBD2. V lost 0 bases and J lost 5; bases outside the gene matches: 6. The CDR3 is 16 residues long. The germline CDR1 and CDR2 sequences are SEHNR and FQNEAQ (reference sequence). This CDR3 reads CASSLAAGGYDNEQFF. The CDR3 nucleotides read TGTGCCAGCAGCTTAGCGGCGGGAGGCTATGACAATGAGCAGTTCTTC.

The chain recombines TRBV27 with TRBJ2-4, with TRBD1 identical over 7 bases. This CDR3 region has 17 residues. The ends lost 3 bases at V and 0 bases at J; junction bases unmatched: 8. Germline V gene lookup returns CDR1 MNHEY and CDR2 SMNVEV (reference sequence). CDR3 protein: CASSFSYRGRAKNIQYF. Here the CDR3 DNA reads TGTGCCAGCAGTTTCTCTTACAGGGGCCGAGCCAAAAACATTCAGTACTTC.

In DNA, the CDR3 is TGTGCCAGCAGTGATCCGGCCGGCTACACCTTC. It yields the protein CASSDPAGYTF. The chain couples TRBV6-1 to TRBJ1-2; D is undetermined. The germline CDR1 and CDR2 sequences are MNHNS and SASEGT. This CDR3 is 11 amino acids long. V gave up 3 bases and J gave up 8 bases, with 7 bases separating them.

The genes are TRBV5-1 and TRBJ2-1; D remains ambiguous. CDR3 length: 14 amino acids. CDR1 SGHRS and CDR2 YFSETQ come from the germline V gene. The V and J ends lost 0 bases and 7 bases respectively, with 11 bases between them. The CDR3 region is CASSLVGLVNEQFF. The CDR3, as DNA: TGCGCCAGCAGCTTGGTTGGCCTAGTGAATGAGCAGTTCTTC.

The chain joins TRBV29-1 to TRBJ2-3, with a tentative D call TRBD2 (6 bases). V was clipped by 8 bases and J by 1 base, with 13 bases between them. CDR1 and CDR2 from the germline V gene are SQVTM and ANQGSEA. This CDR3 contains 13 residues. The CDR3 loop reads CSPGRRGTDTQYF. The CDR3 nucleotides are TGCAGCCCGGGACGGAGGGGCACAGATACGCAGTATTTT.

V and J are TRBV4-3 and TRBJ1-1, with D maybe TRBD1 (6 bases). This CDR3 spans 13 amino acids. Germline CDR1 LGHNA, CDR2 YSLEER. V was trimmed by 7 bases and J by 3 bases, leaving 12 bases between them. For the CDR3, the DNA is TGCGCCAGCACCCAGGGGTTGTACACTGAAGCTTTCTTT. Its translation: CASTQGLYTEAFF.

Turning to this clone: The sample has other DNA sequences that encode this CDR3 too. The V gene is TRBV19, the J gene TRBJ2-7, with D possibly TRBD2 on 6 matching bases. The CDR3 runs to 13 residues. Deletions cut 1 base from V and 4 bases from J, with 8 bases between. Germline-derived CDR1 and CDR2 are LNHDA and SQIVND (reference sequence). This chain's CDR3 is CASSIGRGYEQYF. CDR3 bases: TGTGCCAGTAGTATAGGGAGGGGTTACGAGCAGTACTTC. The full variable domain, completed using reference TRBV19 and TRBJ2-7, is DGGITQSPKYLFRKEGQNVTLSCEQNLNHDAMYWYRQDPGQGLRLIYYSQIVNDFQKGDIAEGYSVSREKKESFPLTVTSAQKNPTAFYLCASSIGRGYEQYFGPGTRLTVT.

The chain uses TRBV29-1 and TRBJ2-1; 8 bases fit TRBD2. With V trimmed by 6 bases and J by 12 bases, 22 bases remained unmatched. Germline CDR1 reads SQVTM; CDR2 reads ANQGSEA. The CDR3 totals 16 residues. DNA for the CDR3: TGCAGCGTACGTGTGGGAGGACTAGCCGAGGGGATGAGGCAGTTCTTC. It translates to CSVRVGGLAEGMRQFF.

This clone occurred once. The sample carries other DNA sequences with the same CDR3. The rearrangement uses TRBV15 and TRBJ2-7, with D possibly TRBD1 on 5 matching bases. The CDR3 has 14 residues. Germline lookup yields CDR1 LNHNV and CDR2 YYDKDF (reference sequence). The V end was cut by 0 bases, the J end by 3 bases, with 9 bases between. CDR3 protein: CATSRDRRDYEQYF. DNA of the CDR3: TGTGCCACCAGCAGAGATCGCAGGGACTACGAGCAGTACTTC. The variable domain in full, completed from reference TRBV15 and TRBJ2-7, reads DAMVIQNPRYQVTQFGKPVTLSCSQTLNHNVMYWYQQKSSQAPKLLFHYYDKDFNNEADTPDNFQSRRPNTSFCFLDIRSPGLGDTAMYLCATSRDRRDYEQYFGPGTRLTVT.

V and J are TRBV5-1 and TRBJ2-1; 7 nucleotides agree with TRBD2. J was trimmed by 9 bases and V by 2 bases; bases with no gene match: 8. From germline, CDR1 is SGHRS and CDR2 YFSETQ. CDR3 size: 14 residues. CDR3 in DNA: TGCGCCAGCAGCTTTGGGCAGCGGGAAGGTGAGCAGTTCTTC. This codes for CASSFGQREGEQFF.

This clone came up once. CDR3 amino acids: CASSDESGANVLTF. Written as DNA, the CDR3 is TGTGCCAGCAGTGATGAATCTGGGGCCAACGTCCTGACTTTC. The V call is TRBV2, the J call TRBJ2-6; no clear D gene. CDR1 SNHLY and CDR2 FYNNEI come from the germline V gene. Trimming stripped 3 bases from V and 1 base from J, with 4 bases between. The CDR3 contains 14 residues.

This clone showed up just once. This chain joins TRBV2 and TRBJ1-1; no clear D. Trimming stripped 5 bases from V and 2 bases from J, with 12 bases between. There are 14 residues in the CDR3. Germline V gene lookup returns CDR1 SNHLY and CDR2 FYNNEI. The CDR3 DNA sequence: TGTGCCAGCAGTCTCCTTAGAACTAACACTGAAGCTTTCTTT. This sequence encodes CASSLLRTNTEAFF.

This clone was seen a single time. The rearrangement uses TRBV28 and TRBJ2-7, with 8 bases aligning to TRBD2. The CDR3 runs 15 residues. Germline CDR1 is MDHEN and CDR2 is SYDVKM. J lost 4 bases, V lost 3 bases, and 8 bases had no gene match. The chain's CDR3 is CASSLGAGALYEQYF. CDR3 nucleotides: TGTGCCAGCAGTTTGGGAGCGGGGGCTTTGTACGAGCAGTACTTC.

In this sample, this clone turned up once. This chain joins TRBV29-1 and TRBJ2-1; D may be TRBD1 (6 bases). Germline CDR1 SQVTM, CDR2 ANQGSEA. Trimming left V 7 bases short and J 3 bases short, with 13 bases between. CDR3 length: 13 amino acids. This chain's CDR3 is CSATGQGYNEQFF. The CDR3 DNA sequence: TGCAGCGCCACGGGACAAGGCTACAATGAGCAGTTCTTC.

V gene TRBV7-2 combines with J gene TRBJ2-5; no clear D gene. CDR1 is SGHTA, CDR2 FQGNSA, per germline. The CDR3 runs to 14 residues. V was shortened by 4 bases and J by 2 bases, with 11 bases between the two germline ends. The CDR3 loop reads CASSYYSVQETQYF. CDR3 nucleotide sequence: TGTGCCAGCAGCTACTACTCGGTACAAGAGACCCAGTACTTC.

This clone was seen only a few times. At the DNA level, this CDR3 is encoded by other sequences in the same sample as well. The rearrangement links TRBV18 to TRBJ2-3; D gene uncertain. Germline-derived CDR1 and CDR2 are KGHSH and LQKENI. V was trimmed by 3 bases and J by 0 bases, leaving 1 base between them. CDR3 size: 12 residues. The CDR3 here is CASSPSTDTQYF. In DNA form, the CDR3 reads TGTGCCAGCTCACCGAGCACAGATACGCAGTATTTT.

The CDR3 sequence is CASSVGWGAVTYTF. The DNA for the CDR3 is TGTGCCAGCAGCGTAGGATGGGGGGCGGTAACCTACACCTTC. This chain uses TRBV9 with TRBJ1-2; D might be TRBD1 (6 bases). Trimming pared 0 bases from V and 10 bases from J, leaving 16 bases between. The CDR3 contains 14 residues. Germline assignment: CDR1 SGDLS and CDR2 YYNGEE.

This chain links TRBV7-2 with TRBJ2-7, with D perhaps TRBD2 (5 bases). From germline, CDR1 is SGHTA and CDR2 FQGNSA. V was clipped by 5 bases and J by 7 bases, with 12 bases between them. This CDR3 comprises 12 residues. The CDR3 protein is CASSRGLREQYF. The CDR3 DNA follows: TGTGCCAGCAGCCGAGGACTTCGGGAGCAGTACTTC.

This chain connects TRBV19 to TRBJ1-5; TRBD1 agrees at 8 bases. The V segment lost 10 bases and the J segment 6 bases; nucleotides outside the gene matches: 11. CDR1 and CDR2 from the germline V gene are LNHDA and SQIVND (reference sequence). The CDR3 extends over 14 amino acids. The CDR3 DNA is TGTGCCACCCGTCCAGGGGGCGGGAGTCAGCCCCAGCATTTT. It is translated as CATRPGGGSQPQHF.

The V gene is TRBV28, the J gene TRBJ2-7, with TRBD2 identical over 7 bases. V lost 6 bases to trimming and J lost 4 bases; unmatched junction nucleotides: 3. The CDR3 sequence is 12 residues long. Germline-derived CDR1 and CDR2 are MDHEN and SYDVKM. CDR3 residues: CASSYSGYEQYF. The CDR3 region has the DNA TGTGCCAGCAGCTATAGCGGGTACGAGCAGTACTTC.

This rearrangement joins TRBV18 to TRBJ1-3; no reliable D call. The V and J ends lost 1 base and 0 bases respectively, with 10 bases between them. There are 16 residues in the CDR3. The germline V gene encodes CDR1 KGHSH and CDR2 LQKENI. In DNA, the CDR3 is TGTGCCAGCTCACCACAGGACGGACGCTCTGGAAACACCATATATTTT. Translation: CASSPQDGRSGNTIYF.

The chain uses TRBV6-5 and TRBJ2-7; maybe TRBD2 (6 bases). V lost 6 bases to trimming and J lost 0 bases, with 15 bases between them. Germline V CDR1 and CDR2: MNHEY, SVGAGI. The CDR3 spans 15 residues. CDR3 amino acids: CASRTPGTGSYEQYF. CDR3 DNA sequence: TGTGCCAGCAGGACCCCCGGGACTGGCTCCTACGAGCAGTACTTC.